The source of this T cell receptor (beta chain) is a study of cytomegalovirus exposure and HLA in healthy donors. Study-wide background: When 350 to 500 donors were genotyped, roughly four fifths of them were found to fall in the Caucasian-associated ancestry cluster.

Notes on this clone: Its antigen is not known.

From germline, CDR1 is SGHVS and CDR2 FQNEAQ. This CDR3 contains 14 residues. Trimming pared 2 bases from V and 5 bases from J, leaving 12 bases between. Study-level results: Information on immune exposure was restricted to one variable (CMV serostatus). Sequencing depth roughly uniform across donors was assumed in presence/absence analyses. In a later analysis, across HLA loci, associated TCR counts were highest for DRB1, lowest for HLA-C.

The PCR had 60 Vbeta and 13 Jbeta primers. Generated by immunoSEQ multiplex PCR, the TCRdb table keeps only in-frame clones and is missing some. This sample has about 140,000 clones, with approximately 70% found just once. Sequencing was carried out using PBMCs. The TCR comes from a woman in her thirties or forties in good health and CMV-seronegative. This rearrangement joins TRBV7-8 to TRBJ1-2; D ambiguous. The CDR3 is CASSLLGVTYGYTF. In nucleotides, the CDR3 is TGTGCCAGCAGCTTATTGGGCGTGACGTATGGCTACACCTTC.